Below are 17 T cell receptor beta chains sequenced from a single sample in a study of cytomegalovirus exposure and HLA in healthy donors (dated by TCRdb to about 2017). Libraries were built with the immunoSEQ multiplex PCR assay. This immuneACCESS table, as held by TCRdb, lists in-frame sequences with V and J called but not all clones. Of the missing ones, under half trace to an unresolved V gene in checked studies; the others have no known cause. Here the sample has fewer than 250,000 clones; about 86% occur a single time. The ten largest clonotypes hold roughly 2.5% of the sample. The sample consisted of PBMCs. The receptors stem from a man aged 18 to 30 in good health and CMV-seronegative.

V and J are TRBV20-1 and TRBJ2-7; D not resolved. Germline CDR1 reads DFQATT; CDR2 reads SNEGSKA (reference sequence). Trimming stripped 5 bases from V and 3 bases from J, with 5 bases between. CDR3 length: 10 amino acids. CDR3 sequence reads: CSAGRYEQYF. In DNA form, the CDR3 reads TGCAGTGCTGGCCGCTACGAGCAGTACTTC.

This chain joins TRBV7-9 and TRBJ1-2, with 8 positions matching TRBD1. The CDR3 totals 16 residues. The V gene's germline CDR1 is SEHNR and CDR2 FQNEAQ (reference sequence). V trimming: 3 bases; J trimming: 4 bases; junction bases outside the gene matches: 10. CDR3 in DNA: TGTGCCAGCAGCTTTAACTCCAGGGGGCTGATCTATGGCTACACCTTC. Translation gives CASSFNSRGLIYGYTF.

The gene calls are TRBV12-2 and TRBJ2-1; TRBD2 is the table's D call, not checked against the DNA. TRBV12-2 is an annotated pseudogene. The CDR3 is 16 residues long. As DNA, the CDR3 is TGTGCAAGTCGCTTTAGGGACCTAGCGGGATGCCATGAGCAGTTCTTC. Encoded protein: CASRFRDLAGCHEQFF.

V is TRBV14 and J is TRBJ2-1; TRBD1 might be the D (7 bases). The V gene's germline CDR1 is SGHDN and CDR2 FVKESK. Trimming took 0 bases from V and 2 from J, leaving 8 bases between them. The CDR3 consists of 15 residues. The CDR3 is CASSQDRGAYNEQFF. The CDR3 region has the DNA TGTGCCAGCAGCCAAGACAGGGGGGCCTACAATGAGCAGTTCTTC.

The chain combines TRBV28 with TRBJ2-5; weak D call: TRBD1 (5 bases). Per the germline V gene, CDR1 is MDHEN and CDR2 is SYDVKM. There are 13 residues in the CDR3. The V and J ends lost 10 bases and 4 bases respectively, with 16 bases between them. As DNA, the CDR3 is TGTGCCATCCCAGACAGCTCAGGAGAGACCCAGTACTTC. Translated, it gives CAIPDSSGETQYF.

The chain uses TRBV27 and TRBJ1-6; D unclear. The CDR3 has 13 residues. V lost 7 bases and J lost 7, with 11 bases in between. CDR1 and CDR2 (germline): MNHEY, SMNVEV (reference sequence). CDR3 nucleotide sequence: TGTGCCAGCACACGACACGGCAATTCACCCCTCCACTTT. Encoded protein: CASTRHGNSPLHF.

This sequence joins TRBV5-1 and TRBJ1-1; the D gene is possibly TRBD1 (6 bases). This CDR3 region has 14 residues. V gave up 2 bases and J gave up 5 bases, with 13 bases separating them. Germline lookup yields CDR1 SGHRS and CDR2 YFSETQ. The DNA for the CDR3 is TGCGCCAGCAGCTTAACGAGCAGGGGTACTGAAGCTTTCTTT. Its translation is CASSLTSRGTEAFF.

This chain links TRBV5-1 with TRBJ2-2, with TRBD1 matching over 7 bases. CDR1 is SGHRS, CDR2 YFSETQ, per germline. With V trimmed by 3 bases and J by 2 bases, 4 bases remained unmatched. There are 15 residues in the CDR3. The CDR3 DNA is TGCGCCAGCAGCTGGGGGACAGAAAACACCGGGGAGCTGTTTTTT. This sequence encodes CASSWGTENTGELFF.

With respect to this clone: The germline gene is not matched at one end of the junction; a read error may be the cause. The chain links TRBV7-7 to TRBJ2-3, with 7 bases identical to TRBD2. Looked up from germline, CDR1 is SSHAT and CDR2 is FNYEAQ (reference sequence). The CDR3 length is 14 residues. The CDR3 sequence is CASSLVGGEDTQYF. CDR3 DNA sequence: TGTGCTAGCAGCCTGGTGGGGGGGGAAGATACGCAGTATTTT.

The chain has TRBV27 and TRBJ2-1; TRBD2 agrees at 14 bases. Germline values: CDR1 MNHEY, CDR2 SMNVEV (reference sequence). V trimming: 8 bases; J trimming: 5 bases; junction bases outside the gene matches: 8. The CDR3 extends over 16 amino acids. The CDR3, as DNA: TGTGCCAGCCGGACTAGCGGGGGGCGGGGGGACAATGAGCAGTTCTTC. This translates into CASRTSGGRGDNEQFF.

There are a few counts of this clone. The rearrangement links TRBV5-8 to TRBJ1-6; D is perhaps TRBD1 (6 bases). This CDR3 has 15 residues. In germline, CDR1 is SGHTS, CDR2 YDEGEE. V was cut by 2 bases and J by 9 bases, with 15 bases left in between. The CDR3 is CASSFYRARSSPLHF. The CDR3, as DNA: TGTGCCAGCAGCTTCTACAGGGCGCGGAGTTCACCCCTCCACTTT.

The chain is built from TRBV10-2 and TRBJ1-2; weak D call: TRBD1 (6 bases). Per germline, CDR1 WSHSY and CDR2 SAAADI. The V end lost 8 bases, the J end lost 6 bases, and 22 bases lay between the germline ends. The CDR3 runs 15 residues. This CDR3 reads CASAGTRAQGNGYTF. CDR3 in DNA: TGCGCCAGCGCCGGGACACGCGCTCAGGGGAATGGCTACACCTTC.

The rearrangement links TRBV7-9 to TRBJ2-1; maybe TRBD2 (5 bases). Germline lookup yields CDR1 SEHNR and CDR2 FQNEAQ (reference sequence). This CDR3 region has 12 residues. V shed 5 bases and J shed 15 bases, with 17 bases lying between them. The CDR3 reads CASSPPGGRGFF. CDR3 bases: TGTGCCAGCAGCCCCCCCGGAGGCCGGGGGTTCTTC. The complete variable domain, with remaining parts taken from reference TRBV7-9 and TRBJ2-1, reads DTGVSQNPRHKITKRGQNVTFRCDPISEHNRLYWYRQTLGQGPEFLTYFQNEAQLEKSRLLSDRFSAERPKGSFSTLEIQRTEQGDSAMYLCASSPPGGRGFFGPGTRLTVL.

The V gene is TRBV6-1, the J gene TRBJ2-1, with a weak D call TRBD1 (6 bases). CDR3 size: 15 residues. The V gene's germline CDR1 is MNHNS and CDR2 SASEGT. V dropped 2 bases and J dropped 0 bases, with 8 bases sitting between them. CDR3 bases: TGTGCCAGCAGTGAAAGGGGGAGCTCCTACAATGAGCAGTTCTTC. This codes for CASSERGSSYNEQFF.

The CDR3 here is CASSLVSTGRYNEQFF. CDR3 DNA sequence: TGCGCCAGCAGCTTGGTGTCGACAGGGAGGTACAATGAGCAGTTCTTC. This chain links TRBV5-1 with TRBJ2-1; D perhaps matches TRBD1 (7 bases). CDR3 length equals 16 residues. V was cut by 0 bases and J by 4 bases, with 14 bases left in between. Germline CDR1 SGHRS, CDR2 YFSETQ.

The chain links TRBV19 to TRBJ1-2, with 7 bases fitting TRBD1. With V trimmed by 8 bases and J by 3 bases, 6 bases remained unmatched. Germline assignment: CDR1 LNHDA and CDR2 SQIVND (reference sequence). CDR3 length equals 13 residues. Here the CDR3 DNA reads TGTGCCAGTGGACCACAGGGGCACTATGGCTACACCTTC. Translated, it gives CASGPQGHYGYTF.

The rearrangement joins TRBV28 to TRBJ2-7; TRBD2 agrees at 8 bases. Germline CDR1 and CDR2: MDHEN and SYDVKM. CDR3 length: 12 residues. The J segment lost 4 bases and the V segment lost 7 bases, leaving 3 bases of the junction unmatched. CDR3 coding DNA: TGTGCCAGCACAAGCGGGAGATACGAGCAGTACTTC. This sequence encodes CASTSGRYEQYF. Full variable domain (missing parts from reference TRBV28 and TRBJ2-7): DVKVTQSSRYLVKRTGEKVFLECVQDMDHENMFWYRQDPGLGLRLIYFSYDVKMKEKGDIPEGYSVSREKKERFSLILESASTNQTSMYLCASTSGRYEQYFGPGTRLTVT.